This record concerns one T cell receptor beta chain sequence. The CDR3 length is 16 residues. The junction had 7 bases not matched to a gene; V was cut back by 5 bases and J by 1 base. Germline CDR1 and CDR2: SGHRS and YFSETQ. Here immunoSEQ multiplex PCR was the method, and the copy in TCRdb shows in-frame clones only, minus some. The sample contains over 30,000 clones, over 80% of which appear only once. The record originates from a study of OX40 agonist ivuxolimab in advanced cancers. V is TRBV5-1 and J is TRBJ2-3, with 10 bases that match TRBD1. Source: CD4+ or CD8+ T cells sorted from blood, taken in a trial of the OX40 agonist ivuxolimab. The source is an adult with an advanced solid tumor such as melanoma, head and neck, liver or kidney cancer. CDR3 sequence reads: CASRPTGGFGTDTQYF. For the CDR3, the DNA is TGCGCCAGCAGACCGACAGGGGGCTTTGGCACAGATACGCAGTATTTT.